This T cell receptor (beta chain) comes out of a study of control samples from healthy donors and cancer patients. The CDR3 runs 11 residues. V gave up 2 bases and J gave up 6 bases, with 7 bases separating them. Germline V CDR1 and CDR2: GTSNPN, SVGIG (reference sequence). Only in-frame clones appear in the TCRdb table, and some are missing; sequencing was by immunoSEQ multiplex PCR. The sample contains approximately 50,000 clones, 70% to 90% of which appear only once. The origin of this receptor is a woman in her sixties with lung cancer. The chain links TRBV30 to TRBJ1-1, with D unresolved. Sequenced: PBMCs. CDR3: CAWSITAEAFF. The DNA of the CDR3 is TGTGCCTGGAGTATCACAGCTGAAGCTTTCTTT.